This T cell receptor beta chain appears in the sequencing data of a study of neurological immune-mediated disorders. General study findings and limits: CDR3 amino acid sequences of expanded clones were not shared across subjects, a result suggesting private repertoires in all groups.

The team produced cDNA through 5'RACE using 10-nucleotide random UMIs. A single record per CDR3 protein comes from TCRdb applying MiXCR to the 5' RACE reads. The data contain about 44,000 distinct CDR3 sequences, 20% to 25% of them singletons. Indicated time point: technical triplicate 3. The unsorted libraries were made from 2 million PBMCs kept at -80 C. This clonotype was seen ten or more times. Its target is unknown. This CDR3 spans 16 amino acids. Trimming cost V 4 bases and J 3 bases, with 16 bases left between them. Germline V gives CDR1 SGHDT, CDR2 YYEEEE. The source material was PBMCs. The chain employs TRBV5-6 and TRBJ2-2, with D possibly being TRBD1 (6 bases). The sequence came from a man between 60 and 70 years old with HTLV-1-associated myelopathy (HAM/TSP). The CDR3 nucleotides read TGTGCCAGCAGCCCGGCAGGGGTCGGTCACACCGGGGAGCTGTTTTTT. This encodes CASSPAGVGHTGELFF.